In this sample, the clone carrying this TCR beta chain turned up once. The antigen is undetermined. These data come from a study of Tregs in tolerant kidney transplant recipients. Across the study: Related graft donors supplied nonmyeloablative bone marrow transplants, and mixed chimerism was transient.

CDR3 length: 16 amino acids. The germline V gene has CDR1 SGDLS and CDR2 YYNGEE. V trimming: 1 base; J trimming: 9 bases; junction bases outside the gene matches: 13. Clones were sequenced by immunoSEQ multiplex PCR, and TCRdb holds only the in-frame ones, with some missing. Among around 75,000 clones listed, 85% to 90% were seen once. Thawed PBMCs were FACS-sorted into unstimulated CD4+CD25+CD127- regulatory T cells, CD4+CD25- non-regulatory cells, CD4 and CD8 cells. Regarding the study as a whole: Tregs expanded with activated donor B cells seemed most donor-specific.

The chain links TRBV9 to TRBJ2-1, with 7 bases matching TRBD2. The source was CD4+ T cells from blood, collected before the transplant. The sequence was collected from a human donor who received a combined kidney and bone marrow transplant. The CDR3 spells CASSVSGGLPGSEQFF. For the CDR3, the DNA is TGTGCCAGCAGCGTATCGGGAGGACTGCCGGGGAGTGAGCAGTTCTTC.